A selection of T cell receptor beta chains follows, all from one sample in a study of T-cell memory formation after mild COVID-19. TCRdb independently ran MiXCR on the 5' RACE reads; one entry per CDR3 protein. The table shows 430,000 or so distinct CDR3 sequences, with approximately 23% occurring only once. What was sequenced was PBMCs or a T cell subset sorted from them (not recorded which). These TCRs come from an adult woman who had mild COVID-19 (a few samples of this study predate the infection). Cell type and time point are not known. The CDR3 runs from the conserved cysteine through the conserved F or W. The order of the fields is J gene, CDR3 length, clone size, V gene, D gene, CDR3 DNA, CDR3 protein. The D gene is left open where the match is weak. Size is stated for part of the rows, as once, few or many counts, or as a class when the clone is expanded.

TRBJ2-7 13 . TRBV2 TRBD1 TGTGCCAGCACCCCGGACAGGGACTACGAGCAGTACTTC CASTPDRDYEQYF
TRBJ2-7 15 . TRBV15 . TGTGCCACCAGCAGAGAGAAAGTTTCCTCCTACGAGCAGTACTTC CATSREKVSSYEQYF
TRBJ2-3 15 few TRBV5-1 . TGCGCCAGCAGACCTGAGACAGGCCTGACAGATACGCAGTATTTT CASRPETGLTDTQYF
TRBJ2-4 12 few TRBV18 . TGTGCCAGCTCTCCAGGGCTAAACATTCAGTACTTC CASSPGLNIQYF
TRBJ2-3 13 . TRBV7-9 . TGTGCCAGCAGCTGGGGGAACACAGATACGCAGTATTTT CASSWGNTDTQYF
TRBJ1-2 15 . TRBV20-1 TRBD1 TGCAGTGCTAGAGACCTCAGGGGGCAGGACTATGGCTACACCTTC CSARDLRGQDYGYTF
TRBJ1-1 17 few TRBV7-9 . TGTGCCAGCAGCTTATCAGTAGGCGGGGGTATTGGAACTGAAGCTTTCTTT CASSLSVGGGIGTEAFF
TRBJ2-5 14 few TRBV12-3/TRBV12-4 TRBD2 TGTGCCAGCAGGCCGGGACTAGCAGAAGAGACCCAGTACTTC CASRPGLAEETQYF
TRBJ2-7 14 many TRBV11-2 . TGTGCCAGCAGCTTAGGAGTGAATTTATACGAGCAGTACTTC CASSLGVNLYEQYF
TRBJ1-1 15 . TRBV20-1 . TGCAGTGCTAGCCTACCGGGACGCGTTCTCACTGAAGCTTTCTTT CSASLPGRVLTEAFF
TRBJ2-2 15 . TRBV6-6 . TGTGCCAGCAGTTACGAAGGGCGAGGCACCGGGGAGCTGTTTTTT CASSYEGRGTGELFF